This TCR beta chain derives from a study of shared clonotypes between healthy human individuals. Sequencing used immunoSEQ multiplex PCR; TCRdb keeps in-frame clones, though not all of them. In the table there are about 1.5 million clones, around 98% of which are singletons. V trimming: 8 bases; J trimming: 5 bases; junction bases outside the gene matches: 4. The CDR3 sequence is 11 residues long. The V gene's germline CDR1 is SQVTM and CDR2 ANQGSEA. The sequence was obtained from a man younger than 45 in good health. Sequences were obtained from naive CD4+ T cells sorted from blood. Sample subset: CD45RA+ positively selected. This rearrangement joins TRBV29-1 to TRBJ2-7; 9 nucleotides line up with TRBD1. DNA of the CDR3: TGCAGCTTCACAGGGGGCCACGAGCAGTACTTC. This codes for CSFTGGHEQYF.